The sample holds one count of the clone carrying this TCR beta chain. The antigen is not known. The naive CD8 population came from CD45RO-negative cells selected for CCR7, without terminally differentiated effector memory CD45RA+ cells. Nashville, Tennessee was home to all donors, each a Caucasian adult. The data derive from a study of shared clonotypes between healthy human individuals. Whole-study findings and limits: In general, naive subsets displayed greater estimated richness than memory subsets did. Having only a few donors restricted how much genetic and exposure-history diversity was captured. Relative to their counterparts shared across all four donors, non-shared clonotypes exhibited diminished generation probabilities.

V was pared by 2 bases and J by 5 bases, with 15 bases between. Germline CDR1 is LNHDA and CDR2 is SQIVND (reference sequence). The CDR3 runs to 15 residues. Generated by immunoSEQ multiplex PCR, the TCRdb table keeps only in-frame clones and is missing some. This table holds roughly 2.1 million clones, roughly 91% found once. The origin of this receptor is a man aged 18 to 30 in good health. Some clones in this sample may be carry-over from other donors' samples. The sequencing input was naive CD8+ T cells from PBMCs. The chain couples TRBV19 to TRBJ1-1, with TRBD1 as a possible D gene (5 bases). CDR3: CASSISGTPGTEAFF. The CDR3 bases are TGTGCCAGTAGTATAAGTGGGACCCCAGGGACTGAAGCTTTCTTT.